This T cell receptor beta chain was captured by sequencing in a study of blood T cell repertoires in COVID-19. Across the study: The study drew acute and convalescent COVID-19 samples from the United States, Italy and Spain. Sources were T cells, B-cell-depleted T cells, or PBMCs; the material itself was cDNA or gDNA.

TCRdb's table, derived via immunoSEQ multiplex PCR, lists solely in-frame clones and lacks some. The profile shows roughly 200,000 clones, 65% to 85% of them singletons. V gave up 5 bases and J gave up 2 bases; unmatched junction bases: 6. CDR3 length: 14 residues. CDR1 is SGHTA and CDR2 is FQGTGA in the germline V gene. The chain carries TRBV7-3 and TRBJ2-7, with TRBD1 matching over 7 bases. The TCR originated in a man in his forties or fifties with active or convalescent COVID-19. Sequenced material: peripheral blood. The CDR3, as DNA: TGTGCCAGCAGCCCCGGGACAGCCACCTACGAGCAGTACTTC. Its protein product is CASSPGTATYEQYF.